What follows is one T cell receptor (beta chain) and its context. Its antigen is as yet unknown. Germline DNA was also extracted, with blood RNA taken from unsorted whole blood. Donors were untreated and chronically infected with HBV. Germline V gene lookup returns CDR1 SGHRS and CDR2 YFSETQ. CDR3 length: 16 amino acids. V trimming: 4 bases; J trimming: 0 bases; junction bases outside the gene matches: 8. TCR beta cDNA came from around 500 ng total RNA, primed with a constant-region primer. Slightly modified ARM-PCR served as the procedure for the TCR beta libraries. These libraries came from three rounds of nested multiplex PCR. A C-beta reverse primer was combined with TRBV1-TRBV30 forward primers in the first two PCR rounds, and each round had approximately 9 cycles. TCRdb independently ran MiXCR on the multiplex PCR reads; one entry per CDR3 protein. The sample holds approximately 300,000 distinct CDR3 sequences, 55% to 65% seen once.

This sample is drawn from a study of tumor-infiltrating lymphocytes in primary liver carcinoma. Study information: Lesions, classed as T1-T3 N0M0, spanned about 4.2 to 11 cm across. Study-wide results and limits: Tumors had a significantly higher top-250-clone fraction than blood (p = 0.039). Less overlap was seen in tumor-adjacent and tumor-blood pairs than in tumor region pairs.

Sequencing was performed on peripheral blood. This sequence joins TRBV5-1 and TRBJ2-5; the match to TRBD1 covers 8 bases. The clonotype was recovered from a man aged 40-49 years with primary liver carcinoma and hepatitis B virus infection. CDR3 sequence reads: CASSKGDRRYQETQYF. As DNA, the CDR3 is TGCGCCAGCAGCAAGGGGGACAGGCGATACCAAGAGACCCAGTACTTC.